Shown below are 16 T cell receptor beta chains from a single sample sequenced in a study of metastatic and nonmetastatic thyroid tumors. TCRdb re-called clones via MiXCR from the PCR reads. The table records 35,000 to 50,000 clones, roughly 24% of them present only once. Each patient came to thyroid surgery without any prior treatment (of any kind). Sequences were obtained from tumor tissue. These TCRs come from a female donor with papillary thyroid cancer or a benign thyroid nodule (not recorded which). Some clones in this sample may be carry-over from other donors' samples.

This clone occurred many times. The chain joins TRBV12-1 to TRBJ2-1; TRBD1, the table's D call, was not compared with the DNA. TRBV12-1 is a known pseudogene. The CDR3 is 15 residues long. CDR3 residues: CASSFIYYTGNEQFF. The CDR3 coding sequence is TGTGCCAGCAGCTTTATCTACTACACGGGGAATGAGCAGTTCTTC.

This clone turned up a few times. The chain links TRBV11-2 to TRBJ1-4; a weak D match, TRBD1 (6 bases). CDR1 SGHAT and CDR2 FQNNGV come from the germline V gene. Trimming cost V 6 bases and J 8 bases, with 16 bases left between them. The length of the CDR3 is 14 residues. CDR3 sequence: CASSSHREGEKLFF. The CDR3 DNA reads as TGTGCCAGCAGTTCCCACAGGGAGGGCGAAAAACTGTTTTTT.

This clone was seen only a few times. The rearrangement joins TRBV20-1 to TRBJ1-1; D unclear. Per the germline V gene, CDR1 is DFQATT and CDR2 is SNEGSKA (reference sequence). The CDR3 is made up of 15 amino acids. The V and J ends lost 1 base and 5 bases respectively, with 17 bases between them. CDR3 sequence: CSARVGEGFITEAFF. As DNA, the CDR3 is TGCAGTGCTAGAGTTGGCGAGGGCTTTATAACTGAAGCTTTCTTT.

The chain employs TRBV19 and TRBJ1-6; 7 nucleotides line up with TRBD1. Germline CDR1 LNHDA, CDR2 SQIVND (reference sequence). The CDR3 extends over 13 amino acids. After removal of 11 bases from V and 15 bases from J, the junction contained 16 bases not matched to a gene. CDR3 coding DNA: TGTGCCGGGAACAGGGGAGAAAGGGGATTCCTCCACTTT. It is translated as CAGNRGERGFLHF.

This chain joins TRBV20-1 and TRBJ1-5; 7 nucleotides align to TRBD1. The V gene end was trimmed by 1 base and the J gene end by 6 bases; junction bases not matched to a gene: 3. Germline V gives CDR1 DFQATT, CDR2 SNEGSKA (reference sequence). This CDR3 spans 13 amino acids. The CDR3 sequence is CSARAAGGQPQHF. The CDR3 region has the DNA TGCAGTGCTAGAGCGGCAGGGGGTCAGCCCCAGCATTTT.

The CDR3 sequence: CSASTGHGVQPQHF. The CDR3, as DNA: TGCAGTGCTAGTACGGGACATGGGGTTCAGCCCCAGCATTTT. The V and J genes are TRBV20-1 and TRBJ1-5, with TRBD1 as a possible D gene (6 bases). CDR3 size: 14 residues. Per germline, CDR1 DFQATT and CDR2 SNEGSKA (reference sequence). Trimming removed 3 bases at V and 6 bases at J, with 15 bases between.

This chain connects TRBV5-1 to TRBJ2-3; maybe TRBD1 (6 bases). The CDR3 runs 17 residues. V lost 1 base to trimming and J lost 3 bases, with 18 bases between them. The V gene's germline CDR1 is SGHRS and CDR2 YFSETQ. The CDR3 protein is CASSLRSGAGATDTQYF. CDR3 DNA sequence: TGCGCCAGCAGCTTGAGGTCAGGGGCAGGCGCGACAGATACGCAGTATTTT.

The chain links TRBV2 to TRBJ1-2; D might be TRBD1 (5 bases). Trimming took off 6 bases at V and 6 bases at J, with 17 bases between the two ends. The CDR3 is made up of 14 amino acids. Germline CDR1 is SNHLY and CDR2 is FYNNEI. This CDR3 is CASSSGLRKDGYTF. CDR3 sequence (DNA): TGTGCCAGCAGCTCGGGACTCCGGAAGGATGGCTACACCTTC.

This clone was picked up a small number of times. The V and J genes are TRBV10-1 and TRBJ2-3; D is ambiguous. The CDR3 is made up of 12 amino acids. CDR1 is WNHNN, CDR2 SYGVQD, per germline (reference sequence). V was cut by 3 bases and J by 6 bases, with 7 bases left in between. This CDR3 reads CASSDGADTQYF. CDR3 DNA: TGCGCCAGCAGTGACGGAGCGGATACGCAGTATTTT.

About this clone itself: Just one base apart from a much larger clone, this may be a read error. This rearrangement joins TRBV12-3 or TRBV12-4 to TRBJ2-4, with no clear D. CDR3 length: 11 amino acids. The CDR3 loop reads CAIRIGDIQHF. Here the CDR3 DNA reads TGTGCCATCCGAATCGGAGACATTCAGCACTTC.

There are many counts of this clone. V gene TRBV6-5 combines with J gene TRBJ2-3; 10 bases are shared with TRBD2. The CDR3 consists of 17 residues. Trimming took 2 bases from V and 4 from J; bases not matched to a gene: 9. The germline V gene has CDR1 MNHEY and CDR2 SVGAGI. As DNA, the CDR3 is TGTGCCAGCAGTTACGTAGCGGGAGGTCCCGGGGCAGATACGCAGTATTTT. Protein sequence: CASSYVAGGPGADTQYF.

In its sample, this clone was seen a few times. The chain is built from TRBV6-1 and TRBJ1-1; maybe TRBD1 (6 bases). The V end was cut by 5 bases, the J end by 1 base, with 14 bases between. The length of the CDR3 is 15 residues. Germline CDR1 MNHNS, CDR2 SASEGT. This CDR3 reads CASSTEYRANTEAFF. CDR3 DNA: TGTGCCAGCAGTACTGAATACAGGGCGAACACTGAAGCTTTCTTT.

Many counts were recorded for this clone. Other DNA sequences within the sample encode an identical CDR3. In nucleotides, the CDR3 is TGTGCCAGCAGCCAAGGCGACCTCGGACAGGGAGATCAGCCCCAGCATTTT. Its protein is CASSQGDLGQGDQPQHF. V is TRBV3-1 and J is TRBJ1-5, with TRBD1 matching 8 bases. The CDR3 contains 17 residues. With 1 base clipped from V and 5 bases from J, the junction kept 10 bases outside the gene matches. Germline loops: CDR1 LGHDT, CDR2 YNNKEL (reference sequence).

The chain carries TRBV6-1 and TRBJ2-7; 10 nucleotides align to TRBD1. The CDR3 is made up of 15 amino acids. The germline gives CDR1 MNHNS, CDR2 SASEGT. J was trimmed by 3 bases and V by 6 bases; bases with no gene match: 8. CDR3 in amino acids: CASRQTGTGDYEQYF. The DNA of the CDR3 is TGTGCCAGCAGGCAGACCGGGACAGGGGACTACGAGCAGTACTTC.

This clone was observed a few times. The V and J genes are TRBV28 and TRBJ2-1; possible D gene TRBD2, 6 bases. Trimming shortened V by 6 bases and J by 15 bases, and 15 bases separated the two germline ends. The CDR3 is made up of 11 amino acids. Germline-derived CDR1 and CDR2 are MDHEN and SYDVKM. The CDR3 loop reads CASRRTSWWFF. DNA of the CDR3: TGTGCCAGCAGACGTACTAGCTGGTGGTTCTTC.

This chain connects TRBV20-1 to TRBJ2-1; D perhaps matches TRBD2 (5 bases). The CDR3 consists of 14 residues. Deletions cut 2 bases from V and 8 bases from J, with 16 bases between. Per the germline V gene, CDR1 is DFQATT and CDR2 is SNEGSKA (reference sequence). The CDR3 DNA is TGCAGTGCTAGACCGTTACTAGGTGGCGATGAGCAGTTCTTC. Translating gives CSARPLLGGDEQFF.